This TCR beta chain was profiled in a study of control samples from healthy donors and cancer patients. Sequenced by immunoSEQ multiplex PCR; TCRdb stores in-frame clones only, minus some. The sample includes roughly 100,000 clones, roughly 91% of them seen just once. The sequencing input was PBMCs. The TCR sequence derives from a man aged 60 to 69 with lung cancer.

In DNA form, the CDR3 reads TGTGCCAGCAGCGGTCAGAACGAGCAGTACTTC. It translates to CASSGQNEQYF. The chain uses TRBV28 and TRBJ2-7; no clear D. Trimming removed 6 bases at V and 5 bases at J, with 8 bases between. This CDR3 is built from 11 residues. The germline V gene has CDR1 MDHEN and CDR2 SYDVKM.